These T cell receptor beta chains were read from a single sample in a study of cytomegalovirus exposure and HLA in healthy donors. Assay used: immunoSEQ multiplex PCR; TCRdb lists only in-frame clones, some missing. Of about 160,000 clones in the sample, around 80% are singletons; the top ten hold 1.9%. Sequencing input: PBMCs. The receptor source for this set is a man younger than 35 in good health and CMV-seronegative. Both conserved end residues are part of each CDR3. A D gene is named only where the DNA matches it firmly. The size entry is marked missing in some rows and otherwise reads once, few, many or a size class.

V	J	D	size	CDR3	DNA
TRBV28	TRBJ2-3	-	-	CASSYSHGTADTQYF	TGTGCCAGCAGTTATTCTCACGGAACAGCAGATACGCAGTATTTT
TRBV7-3	TRBJ1-6	TRBD1	-	CASSSTGGSPLHF	TGTGCCAGCAGCTCCACAGGGGGTTCACCCCTCCACTTT
TRBV5-4	TRBJ2-7	TRBD1	few	CASSLAGTGSSYEQYF	TGTGCCAGCAGCTTGGCCGGGACAGGGAGCTCCTACGAGCAGTACTTC
TRBV4-2	TRBJ1-4	TRBD1	-	CASSQDRGTELFF	TGTGCCAGCAGCCAAGATCGGGGGACAGAACTGTTTTTT
TRBV28	TRBJ1-5	-	-	CASSFRHLSNQPQHF	TGTGCCAGCAGTTTCCGACACCTAAGCAATCAGCCCCAGCATTTT
TRBV19	TRBJ1-3	-	-	CASRLINTIYF	TGTGCCAGTAGGTTAATAAACACCATATATTTT
TRBV30	TRBJ2-5	-	-	CAWSTDTYQETQYF	TGTGCCTGGAGTACGGACACTTACCAAGAGACCCAGTACTTC
TRBV2	TRBJ1-2	-	-	CASSEEGASYGYTF	TGTGCCAGCAGTGAAGAAGGAGCAAGCTATGGCTACACCTTC
TRBV10-3	TRBJ1-1	TRBD1	-	CAITDRMGTEAFF	TGTGCCATCACGGACAGGATGGGCACTGAAGCTTTCTTT
TRBV10-3	TRBJ2-7	-	-	CAISESLVSSYEQYF	TGTGCCATCAGTGAGTCGCTCGTGAGCTCCTACGAGCAGTACTTC
TRBV5-1	TRBJ2-7	-	once	CASSPSGDSYEQYF	TGCGCCAGCAGCCCCTCGGGGGACTCCTACGAGCAGTACTTC
TRBV15	TRBJ2-7	-	-	CATSRGWGVYEQYF	TGTGCCACCAGCAGAGGGTGGGGGGTATACGAGCAGTACTTC
TRBV11-1	TRBJ2-1	-	-	CASSLAWGPEQFF	TGTGCCAGCAGCTTAGCGTGGGGGCCCGAGCAGTTCTTC
TRBV7-9	TRBJ2-7	-	-	CASSPARGLAANSYEQYF	TGTGCCAGCAGCCCCGCCAGGGGCCTAGCGGCCAACTCCTACGAGCAGTACTTC
TRBV6-1	TRBJ1-1	-	-	CASSDPPNTEAFF	TGTGCCAGCAGTGACCCTCCGAACACTGAAGCTTTCTTT